These 18 T cell receptor beta chains originate from one sample sequenced in a study of blood T cell repertoires in COVID-19. Libraries were prepared by immunoSEQ multiplex PCR; TCRdb keeps only in-frame clonotypes and omits some of them. The sample carries 300,000 to 350,000 clones, 80% to 90% recorded once. Specimen: PBMCs or T cells enriched from blood (not recorded which). The receptors derive from a woman younger than 35 who had recovered from COVID-19.

The chain couples TRBV19 to TRBJ1-3; possible D gene TRBD1, 5 bases. Trimming pared 7 bases from V and 0 bases from J, leaving 16 bases between. Germline V gene data show CDR1 as LNHDA and CDR2 as SQIVND (reference sequence). The CDR3 is 16 amino acids. This chain's CDR3 is CASTPLDSSSGNTIYF. CDR3 DNA: TGTGCCAGTACACCTTTAGACAGTAGCTCTGGAAACACCATATATTTT.

This chain joins TRBV7-2 and TRBJ1-1, with TRBD1 matching 8 bases. The CDR3 has 14 amino acids. Germline CDR1 reads SGHTA; CDR2 reads FQGNSA. V was pared by 5 bases and J by 5 bases, with 7 bases of the junction left unmatched. CDR3 in DNA: TGTGCCAGCAGCCAGGACAGGGTTAGGACTGAAGCTTTCTTT. The encoded protein is CASSQDRVRTEAFF. The whole variable domain, filled in from reference TRBV7-2 and TRBJ1-1, reads GAGVSQSPSNKVTEKGKDVELRCDPISGHTALYWYRQSLGQGLEFLIYFQGNSAPDKSGLPSDRFSAERTGGSVSTLTIQRTQQEDSAVYLCASSQDRVRTEAFFGQGTRLTVV.

V usage is TRBV27 and J usage is TRBJ1-1; maybe TRBD1 (6 bases). V was cut by 4 bases and J by 3 bases, with 15 bases left in between. The CDR3 has 15 residues. The germline V gene encodes CDR1 MNHEY and CDR2 SMNVEV (reference sequence). The CDR3 protein is CASSWRQAGDTEAFF. The CDR3 region has the DNA TGTGCCAGCAGTTGGAGACAGGCGGGGGACACTGAAGCTTTCTTT.

This sequence joins TRBV11-2 and TRBJ1-4; a weak D match, TRBD1 (6 bases). Deletions cut 5 bases from V and 14 bases from J, with 15 bases between. CDR3 size: 12 residues. The germline V gene encodes CDR1 SGHAT and CDR2 FQNNGV. The CDR3 sequence: CASSPAQGMLFF. In DNA, the CDR3 is TGTGCCAGCAGCCCGGCACAGGGAATGCTGTTTTTT.

The V gene is TRBV27, the J gene TRBJ1-2; D is unclear. The CDR3 sequence is 16 residues long. V was pared by 0 bases and J by 4 bases, with 15 bases between. CDR1 and CDR2 (germline): MNHEY, SMNVEV (reference sequence). CDR3 sequence: CASSLSTGRPLYGYTF. The CDR3 bases are TGTGCCAGCAGTTTATCGACGGGTAGGCCCCTCTATGGCTACACCTTC.

The rearrangement joins TRBV4-3 to TRBJ2-1; D possibly corresponds to TRBD2 (6 bases). This CDR3 contains 13 residues. V lost 0 bases, J lost 9 bases, and 9 bases lay in between. Per the germline V gene, CDR1 is LGHNA and CDR2 is YSLEER. DNA for the CDR3: TGCGCCAGCAGCCAAGAGACTAGGGGTGAGCAGTTCTTC. Its translation is CASSQETRGEQFF.

J is TRBJ2-7 and V is TRBV29-1; a weak D match, TRBD2 (6 bases). Germline loops: CDR1 SQVTM, CDR2 ANQGSEA. CDR3 length: 14 amino acids. Trimming pared 4 bases from V and 2 bases from J, leaving 15 bases between. The CDR3 nucleotides are TGCAGCGTTGCGGGGACTCCCGCCACCTACGAGCAGTACTTC. It yields the protein CSVAGTPATYEQYF.

This chain joins TRBV9 and TRBJ2-2; the match to TRBD2 covers 7 bases. This CDR3 contains 15 residues. V trimming: 1 base; J trimming: 6 bases; junction bases outside the gene matches: 6. The V gene's germline CDR1 is SGDLS and CDR2 YYNGEE. The CDR3 is CASSVSGVGPGELFF. CDR3 DNA sequence: TGTGCCAGCAGCGTAAGCGGGGTAGGGCCCGGGGAGCTGTTTTTT.

The chain couples TRBV2 to TRBJ1-2; unclear D gene. Between the trimmed V and J ends, which lost 6 bases and 8 bases, there was a span of 16 bases. Germline V CDR1 and CDR2: SNHLY, FYNNEI. This CDR3 has 13 amino acids. The CDR3 protein is CASRPLIGEGYTF. The CDR3 nucleotides read TGTGCCAGCAGGCCTTTGATTGGGGAGGGCTACACCTTC.

This clone was found a few times. This chain joins TRBV9 and TRBJ2-5; 12 positions match TRBD2. CDR1 is SGDLS, CDR2 YYNGEE, per germline. The CDR3 consists of 15 residues. J lost 4 bases, V lost 4 bases, and 5 bases had no gene match. CDR3 nucleotide sequence: TGTGCCAGCAGCATGTCTAGCGGGGGGGCAGAGACCCAGTACTTC. Protein sequence: CASSMSSGGAETQYF.

The gene calls are TRBV18 and TRBJ2-1, with TRBD1 matching 10 bases. J gave up 5 bases and V 5 bases, and 6 bases lay outside the gene matches. The CDR3 spans 15 residues. Germline CDR1 KGHSH, CDR2 LQKENI. In DNA, the CDR3 is TGTGCCAGCTCAGGCACCGGGACAGGGGACAATGAGCAGTTCTTC. Its protein is CASSGTGTGDNEQFF.

The J gene is TRBJ2-1, the V gene TRBV7-2; no definite D call. Germline CDR1 SGHTA, CDR2 FQGNSA. Trimming took off 5 bases at V and 1 base at J, with 3 bases between the two ends. This CDR3 contains 12 residues. The CDR3 DNA reads as TGTGCCAGCAGCGCGTCCTACAATGAGCAGTTCTTC. As protein: CASSASYNEQFF. The whole variable domain, remainder taken from reference TRBV7-2 and TRBJ2-1, is GAGVSQSPSNKVTEKGKDVELRCDPISGHTALYWYRQSLGQGLEFLIYFQGNSAPDKSGLPSDRFSAERTGGSVSTLTIQRTQQEDSAVYLCASSASYNEQFFGPGTRLTVL.

The chain links TRBV2 to TRBJ2-7, with a weak D call TRBD1 (6 bases). The V and J ends lost 4 bases and 12 bases respectively, with 19 bases between them. CDR3 length equals 13 residues. Per germline, CDR1 SNHLY and CDR2 FYNNEI. The CDR3 here is CASSVDRRSRRYF. The CDR3 nucleotides are TGTGCCAGCAGTGTAGACAGGAGGTCTCGCCGGTACTTC.

This clone came up a few times. The chain combines TRBV5-1 with TRBJ1-1, with D maybe TRBD1 (5 bases). CDR3 length: 15 amino acids. Trimming cost V 2 bases and J 4 bases, with 15 bases left between them. The germline CDR1 and CDR2 sequences are SGHRS and YFSETQ. The CDR3 bases are TGCGCCAGCAGCTTCCAGGGCGCCGTGGGCACTGAAGCTTTCTTT. Translating gives CASSFQGAVGTEAFF.

The chain recombines TRBV24-1 with TRBJ2-1; 9 nucleotides align to TRBD1. The length of the CDR3 is 16 residues. CDR1 is KGHDR and CDR2 is SFDVKD in the germline V gene. The trim removed 3 bases at V and 2 bases at J, leaving 4 bases unmatched. CDR3 in DNA: TGTGCCACCAGTGATGCCGGGACAGGGACCTACAATGAGCAGTTCTTC. Translated: CATSDAGTGTYNEQFF.

For the CDR3, the DNA is TGTGCCTGGAGGACAGCCTACGAGCAGTACTTC. Amino acids: CAWRTAYEQYF. The chain couples TRBV30 to TRBJ2-7, with a weak D call TRBD1 (5 bases). Trimming pared 3 bases from V and 2 bases from J, leaving 5 bases between. This CDR3 region has 11 residues. Germline CDR1 and CDR2: GTSNPN and SVGIG (reference sequence).

The J gene is TRBJ2-7, the V gene TRBV5-1; D unclear. Trimming took 0 bases from V and 2 from J, leaving 15 bases between them. The CDR3 length is 16 residues. Germline V gene sequence: CDR1 SGHRS, CDR2 YFSETQ. The CDR3 protein is CASSLGASTLAYEQYF. In nucleotides, the CDR3 is TGCGCCAGCAGCTTGGGAGCCAGCACCCTAGCCTACGAGCAGTACTTC.

The gene calls are TRBV30 and TRBJ1-2; TRBD1 might be the D (5 bases). V was shortened by 2 bases and J by 5 bases, with 12 bases between the two germline ends. CDR3 length: 13 amino acids. Germline V gives CDR1 GTSNPN, CDR2 SVGIG (reference sequence). CDR3 coding DNA: TGTGCCTGGAGTTCGGGGGTCGGGTATGGCTACACCTTC. Protein sequence: CAWSSGVGYGYTF.